This TCR beta chain came from a study of cytotoxic CD8 clonotypes in ibrutinib-treated CLL. Study in general: Results showed some 24 partial and 2 complete responses; following median about 68 months, around 14 remained remitted, around twelve advanced.

This clone was counted at least ten times. Its antigen is unknown. This CDR3 spans 12 amino acids. Trimming stripped 4 bases from V and 12 bases from J, with 13 bases between. The V gene's germline CDR1 is MNHNY and CDR2 SVGAGI (reference sequence). Study results and limitations: Clonality correlated strongly with circulating CD8+ T cells and exceeded age-matched healthy donors at baseline. Sustained-remission and progressing patients had unequal sampling times.

Sequencing used immunoSEQ multiplex PCR; TCRdb keeps in-frame clones, though not all of them. The sample yields more than 75,000 clones, more than 70% seen once. The origin of this receptor is a human donor with chronic lymphocytic leukemia. V and J are TRBV6-6 and TRBJ2-1; D possibly corresponds to TRBD1 (5 bases). Specimen: PBMCs, collected after 24 months of ibrutinib treatment. The CDR3 spells CASSSQVNGQFF. As DNA, the CDR3 is TGTGCCAGCAGTTCACAGGTGAACGGGCAGTTCTTC.